These 6 T cell receptor beta chains originate from one sample sequenced in a study of shared clonotypes between healthy human individuals. Using immunoSEQ multiplex PCR, the repertoire was profiled, and TCRdb retains in-frame clones only, with some absent. The repertoire has about half a million clones, about four fifths of them found once; the top ten carry 10% to 15%. The sample comprised PBMCs. These receptors all come from a woman between 40 and 50 years old in good health. Some clones in this sample may be carry-over from other donors' samples.

This chain connects TRBV5-1 to TRBJ2-1, with no clear D. The CDR3 is made up of 17 amino acids. Germline V gene lookup returns CDR1 SGHRS and CDR2 YFSETQ. V dropped 0 bases and J dropped 0 bases, with 13 bases sitting between them. CDR3 DNA: TGCGCCAGCAGCTTGGTTAGCAGCACGAGCTCCTACAATGAGCAGTTCTTC. Translating gives CASSLVSSTSSYNEQFF.

The chain carries TRBV19 and TRBJ2-7, with TRBD1 matching 10 bases. The V and J ends lost 5 bases and 3 bases, in that order; junction bases with no gene match: 13. The CDR3 has 17 residues. From germline, CDR1 is LNHDA and CDR2 SQIVND (reference sequence). The CDR3 loop is CASSGWDRGIPDYEQYF. The CDR3 DNA sequence: TGTGCCAGTAGTGGCTGGGACAGGGGAATCCCCGACTACGAGCAGTACTTC. The entire variable domain, with the rest obtained from reference TRBV19 and TRBJ2-7, is as follows: DGGITQSPKYLFRKEGQNVTLSCEQNLNHDAMYWYRQDPGQGLRLIYYSQIVNDFQKGDIAEGYSVSREKKESFPLTVTSAQKNPTAFYLCASSGWDRGIPDYEQYFGPGTRLTVT.

This chain connects TRBV9 to TRBJ2-1; 12 bases are a match to TRBD2. The CDR3 extends over 16 amino acids. The J segment lost 11 bases and the V segment lost 0 bases, leaving 9 bases of the junction unmatched. Germline loops: CDR1 SGDLS, CDR2 YYNGEE. The CDR3 DNA reads TGTGCCAGCAGCGTAGACTCTGGGCTAGCGGGAGGGAAGCAGTTCTTC. Translating gives CASSVDSGLAGGKQFF.

This clone occurred once. The chain combines TRBV2 with TRBJ1-2; 7 bases line up with TRBD1. CDR1 is SNHLY, CDR2 FYNNEI, per germline. Trimming cost V 2 bases and J 3 bases; bases outside gene matches: 21. The CDR3 consists of 20 residues. The chain's CDR3 is CASSELSGQGVIPRHYGYTF. CDR3 DNA: TGTGCCAGCAGTGAATTGAGCGGTCAGGGGGTGATTCCTCGACACTATGGCTACACCTTC.

The V gene is TRBV5-4, the J gene TRBJ2-3, with 10 bases fitting TRBD2. Trimming cost V 0 bases and J 7 bases; bases outside gene matches: 14. The germline V gene has CDR1 SGHNT and CDR2 YYREEE (reference sequence). The length of the CDR3 is 18 residues. CDR3 in DNA: TGTGCCAGCAGCTTGGGCCTAGCGGGAGTGGGCGGAGGGTATACGCAGTATTTT. Translation gives CASSLGLAGVGGGYTQYF. Variable domain in full (rest from reference TRBV5-4 and TRBJ2-3): ETGVTQSPTHLIKTRGQQVTLRCSSQSGHNTVSWYQQALGQGPQFIFQYYREEENGRGNFPPRFSGLQFPNYSSELNVNALELDDSALYLCASSLGLAGVGGGYTQYFGPGTRLTVL.

The rearrangement uses TRBV10-3 and TRBJ2-7; D remains ambiguous. CDR1 ENHRY and CDR2 SYGVKD come from the germline V gene. V lost 0 bases and J 5 bases, leaving 17 bases between the germline ends. This CDR3 contains 16 residues. The CDR3 is CAISESGQGILHEQYF. The CDR3 DNA is TGTGCCATCAGTGAGTCGGGCCAAGGGATCCTCCACGAGCAGTACTTC.